This T cell receptor beta chain was documented in a study of cytomegalovirus exposure and HLA in healthy donors. Whole-study results and caveats: Associated with cytomegalovirus, according to the listing, were some 150 TCR beta chains. High specificity and sensitivity for cytomegalovirus status were reported for the classifier.

A remark on this clone: What it recognizes is unknown.

It was with 60 Vbeta and 13 Jbeta primers that the PCR ran. The data were produced by immunoSEQ multiplex PCR, yet TCRdb's version contains in-frame clones alone and is incomplete. The table shows fewer than 200,000 clones, with over 75% occurring only once. V lost 2 bases to trimming and J lost 2 bases, with 15 bases between them. The CDR3 runs 16 residues. CDR1 is MNHEY, CDR2 SVGAGI, per germline. This clonotype originated in a woman in her fifties or sixties in good health and CMV-seronegative. Sequenced sample: PBMCs. This chain connects TRBV6-5 to TRBJ1-2; tentatively, D is TRBD1 (6 bases). The chain's CDR3 is CASSYADATGNYGYTF. The CDR3 DNA is TGTGCCAGCAGTTACGCCGACGCGACAGGAAACTATGGCTACACCTTC.